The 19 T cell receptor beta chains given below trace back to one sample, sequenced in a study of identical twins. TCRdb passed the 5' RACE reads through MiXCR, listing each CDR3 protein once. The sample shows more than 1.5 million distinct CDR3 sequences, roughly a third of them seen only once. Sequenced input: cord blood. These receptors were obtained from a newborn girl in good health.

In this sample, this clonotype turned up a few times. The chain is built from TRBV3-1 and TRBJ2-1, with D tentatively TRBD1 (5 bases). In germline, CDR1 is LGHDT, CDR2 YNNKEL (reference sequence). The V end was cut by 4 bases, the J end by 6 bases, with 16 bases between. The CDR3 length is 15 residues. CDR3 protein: CASSPGHVQINEQFF. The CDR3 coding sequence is TGTGCCAGCAGCCCCGGACACGTACAAATCAATGAGCAGTTCTTC.

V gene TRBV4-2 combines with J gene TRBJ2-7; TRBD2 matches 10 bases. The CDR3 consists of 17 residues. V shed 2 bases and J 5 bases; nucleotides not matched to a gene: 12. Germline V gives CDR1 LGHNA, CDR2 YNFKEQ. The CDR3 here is CASSQPLLAGASHEQYF. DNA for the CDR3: TGTGCCAGCAGCCAACCCCTTCTAGCGGGAGCCAGCCACGAGCAGTACTTC.

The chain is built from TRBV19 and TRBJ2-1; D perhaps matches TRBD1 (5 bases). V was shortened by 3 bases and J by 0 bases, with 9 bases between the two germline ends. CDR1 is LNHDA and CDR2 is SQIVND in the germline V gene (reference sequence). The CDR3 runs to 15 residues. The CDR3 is CASSILDSSYNEQFF. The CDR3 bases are TGTGCCAGTAGTATCCTTGACAGCTCCTACAATGAGCAGTTCTTC.

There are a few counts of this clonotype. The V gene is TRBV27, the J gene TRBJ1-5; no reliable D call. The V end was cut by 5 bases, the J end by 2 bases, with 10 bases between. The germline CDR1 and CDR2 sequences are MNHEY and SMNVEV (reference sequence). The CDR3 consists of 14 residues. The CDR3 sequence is CASSMGRGNQPQHF. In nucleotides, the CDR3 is TGTGCCAGCAGTATGGGTAGAGGCAATCAGCCCCAGCATTTT.

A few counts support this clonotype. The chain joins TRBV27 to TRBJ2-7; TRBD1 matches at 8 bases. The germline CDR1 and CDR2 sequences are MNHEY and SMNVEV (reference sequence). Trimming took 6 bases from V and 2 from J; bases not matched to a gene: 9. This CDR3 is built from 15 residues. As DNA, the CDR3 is TGTGCCAGCAGCCCCTTGACAGGGGATCCCTACGAGCAGTACTTC. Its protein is CASSPLTGDPYEQYF.

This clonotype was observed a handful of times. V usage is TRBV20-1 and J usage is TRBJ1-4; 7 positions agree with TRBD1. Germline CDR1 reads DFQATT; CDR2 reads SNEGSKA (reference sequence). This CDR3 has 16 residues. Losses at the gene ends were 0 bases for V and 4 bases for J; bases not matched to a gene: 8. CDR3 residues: CSARELSGTVNEKLFF. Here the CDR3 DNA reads TGCAGTGCTAGAGAACTTTCCGGGACAGTTAATGAAAAACTGTTTTTT.

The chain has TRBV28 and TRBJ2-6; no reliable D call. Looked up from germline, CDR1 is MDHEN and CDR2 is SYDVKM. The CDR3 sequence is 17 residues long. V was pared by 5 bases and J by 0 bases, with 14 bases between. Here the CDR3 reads CASSNAAVGSGANVLTF. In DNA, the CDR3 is TGTGCCAGCAGTAACGCTGCAGTGGGCTCTGGGGCCAACGTCCTGACTTTC.

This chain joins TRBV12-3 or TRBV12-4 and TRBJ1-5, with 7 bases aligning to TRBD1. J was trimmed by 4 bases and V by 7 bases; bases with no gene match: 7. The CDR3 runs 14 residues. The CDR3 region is CASTVTGTNQPQHF. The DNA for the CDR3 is TGTGCCAGCACCGTGACAGGGACAAATCAGCCCCAGCATTTT.

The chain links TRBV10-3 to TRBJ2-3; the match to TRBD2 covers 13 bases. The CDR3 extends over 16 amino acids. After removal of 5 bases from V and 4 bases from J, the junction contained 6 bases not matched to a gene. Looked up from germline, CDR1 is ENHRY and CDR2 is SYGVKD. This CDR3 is CAISKGLAGAADTQYF. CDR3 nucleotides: TGTGCCATCAGTAAAGGACTAGCGGGAGCGGCAGATACGCAGTATTTT.

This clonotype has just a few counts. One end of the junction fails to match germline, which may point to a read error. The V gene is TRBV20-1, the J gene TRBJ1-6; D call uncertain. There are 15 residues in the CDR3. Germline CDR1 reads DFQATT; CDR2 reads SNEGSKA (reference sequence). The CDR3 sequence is CSARGRASYNSPLHF. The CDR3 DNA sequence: TGCAGTGCCAGAGGACGTGCCTCCTATAATTCACCCCTCCACTTT.

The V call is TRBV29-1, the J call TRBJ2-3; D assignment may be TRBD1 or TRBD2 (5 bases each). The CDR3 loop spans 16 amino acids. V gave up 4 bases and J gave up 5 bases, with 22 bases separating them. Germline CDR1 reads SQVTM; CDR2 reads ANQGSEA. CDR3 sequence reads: CSVAPRGRGAGDTQYF. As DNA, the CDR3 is TGCAGCGTTGCTCCCCGGGGTAGGGGCGCGGGAGATACGCAGTATTTT.

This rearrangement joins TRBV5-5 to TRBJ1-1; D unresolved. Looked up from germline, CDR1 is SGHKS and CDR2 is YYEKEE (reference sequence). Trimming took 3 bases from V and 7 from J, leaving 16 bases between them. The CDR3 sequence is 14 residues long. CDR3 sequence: CASSSLMGRGEAFF. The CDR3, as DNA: TGTGCCAGCAGCTCCCTGATGGGTCGAGGTGAAGCTTTCTTT. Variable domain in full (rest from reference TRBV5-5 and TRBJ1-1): DAGVTQSPTHLIKTRGQQVTLRCSPISGHKSVSWYQQVLGQGPQFIFQYYEKEERGRGNFPDRFSARQFPNYSSELNVNALLLGDSALYLCASSSLMGRGEAFFGQGTRLTVV.

CDR3 amino acids: CASSQGYRGLSVSNQPQHF. The CDR3, as DNA: TGCGCCAGCAGCCAAGGTTACAGGGGGCTAAGCGTTAGCAATCAGCCCCAGCATTTT. The chain joins TRBV4-1 to TRBJ1-5; 9 nucleotides align to TRBD1. With 1 base clipped from V and 0 bases from J, the junction kept 10 bases outside the gene matches. The CDR3 has 19 residues. Germline-derived CDR1 and CDR2 are MGHRA and YSYEKL.

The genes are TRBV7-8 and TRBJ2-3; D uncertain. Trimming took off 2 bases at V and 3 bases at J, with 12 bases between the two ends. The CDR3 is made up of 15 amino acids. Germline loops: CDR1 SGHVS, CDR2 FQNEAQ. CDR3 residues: CASSLQRPATDTQYF. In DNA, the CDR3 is TGTGCCAGCAGCTTACAACGACCAGCGACAGATACGCAGTATTTT.

CDR3 coding DNA: TGTGCCAGCAGGAAGTGGCCACTAGCGGACTCCTACAATGAGCAGTTCTTC. This translates into CASRKWPLADSYNEQFF. This chain links TRBV4-2 with TRBJ2-1; 8 nucleotides align to TRBD2. Germline V gene data show CDR1 as LGHNA and CDR2 as YNFKEQ. With V trimmed by 6 bases and J by 0 bases, 10 bases remained unmatched. This CDR3 is built from 17 residues.

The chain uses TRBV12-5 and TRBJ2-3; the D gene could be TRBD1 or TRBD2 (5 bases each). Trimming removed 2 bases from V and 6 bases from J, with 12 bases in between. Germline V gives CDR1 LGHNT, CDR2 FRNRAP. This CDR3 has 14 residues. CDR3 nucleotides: TGTGCTAGTGGTTTGAGTATGGGACGGGATACGCAGTATTTT. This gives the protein CASGLSMGRDTQYF.

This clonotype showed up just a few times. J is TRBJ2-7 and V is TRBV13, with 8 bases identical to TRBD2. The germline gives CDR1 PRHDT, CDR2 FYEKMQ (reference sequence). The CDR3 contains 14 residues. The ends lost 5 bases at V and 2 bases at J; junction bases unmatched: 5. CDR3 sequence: CASSPSGLTYEQYF. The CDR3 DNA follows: TGTGCCAGCAGCCCTAGCGGGCTGACCTACGAGCAGTACTTC. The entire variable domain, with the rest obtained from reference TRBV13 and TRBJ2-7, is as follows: AAGVIQSPRHLIKEKRETATLKCYPIPRHDTVYWYQQGPGQDPQFLISFYEKMQSDKGSIPDRFSAQQFSDYHSELNMSSLELGDSALYFCASSPSGLTYEQYFGPGTRLTVT.

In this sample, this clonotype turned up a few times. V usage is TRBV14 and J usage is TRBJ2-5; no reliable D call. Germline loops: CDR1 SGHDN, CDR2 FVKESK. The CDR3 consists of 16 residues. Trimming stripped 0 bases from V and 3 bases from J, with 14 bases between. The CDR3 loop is CASSQERWGKKETQYF. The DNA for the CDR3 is TGTGCCAGCAGCCAAGAACGGTGGGGAAAGAAAGAGACCCAGTACTTC.

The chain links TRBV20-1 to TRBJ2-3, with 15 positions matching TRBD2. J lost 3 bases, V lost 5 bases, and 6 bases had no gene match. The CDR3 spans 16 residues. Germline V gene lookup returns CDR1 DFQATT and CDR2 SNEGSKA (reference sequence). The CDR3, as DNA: TGCAGTGCTCCGCGGACTAGCGGGAGGGGTACAGATACGCAGTATTTT. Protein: CSAPRTSGRGTDTQYF.